This T cell receptor (beta chain) derives from a study of blood T cell repertoires in COVID-19. On the study more broadly: COVID-19 samples, acute and convalescent, were from the United States, Italy and Spain. The analysed material was cDNA or gDNA that came from T cells, B-cell-depleted T cells, or PBMCs.

Seattle cases were enrolled at active infection and followed longitudinally. Methods used by the authors: Estimates of nucleated cell counts were drawn from the amplification of reference gene primers. Clones were read by immunoSEQ multiplex PCR, and TCRdb kept only the in-frame ones, dropping some. That table furnishes V, J and clone size, whereas the DNA furnished D and trimming. Of a few hundred thousand clones listed, roughly 90% are singletons. This CDR3 comprises 16 residues. CDR1 and CDR2 (germline): MGHRA, YSYEKL. Losses at the gene ends were 2 bases for V and 5 bases for J; bases not matched to a gene: 6.

The source is a woman in her twenties or thirties with COVID-19, enrolled during active disease. The gene calls are TRBV4-1 and TRBJ2-2; 9 nucleotides align to TRBD1. Material: peripheral blood. The CDR3 DNA reads TGCGCCAGCAGCCAACCCGACAGGGGGAAAACCGGGGAGCTGTTTTTT. This codes for CASSQPDRGKTGELFF.